Given below is one T cell receptor (beta chain) in context. The antigen is undetermined. Assay: immunoSEQ multiplex PCR; the TCRdb copy retains only in-frame clones and omits some. Of about 110,000 clones listed, 80% to 95% were seen once; the top ten hold about 3.3%. This specimen belongs to a study of CD4+ T cells in melanoma. Findings of the study overall: CD8+ T cell, macrophage and B cell function reportedly correlated with neoantigen-specific CD4+ T cells.

The sequencing input was peripheral blood. The clonotype originates from a human donor with melanoma.

The CDR3 reads CASSVSYSTDTQYF. The CDR3 nucleotides read TGTGCCAGCAGTGTCTCCTACAGCACAGATACGCAGTATTTT. This chain uses TRBV6-1 with TRBJ2-3, with D uncertain. Germline lookup yields CDR1 MNHNS and CDR2 SASEGT. The V and J ends lost 4 bases and 0 bases respectively, with 8 bases between them. This CDR3 contains 14 residues.